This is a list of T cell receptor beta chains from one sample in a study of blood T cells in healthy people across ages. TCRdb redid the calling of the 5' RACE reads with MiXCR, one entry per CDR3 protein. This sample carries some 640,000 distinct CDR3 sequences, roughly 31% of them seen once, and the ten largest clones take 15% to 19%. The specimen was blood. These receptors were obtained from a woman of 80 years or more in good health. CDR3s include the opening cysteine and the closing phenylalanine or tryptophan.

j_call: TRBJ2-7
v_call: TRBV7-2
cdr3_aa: CASSFDRSTYEQYF

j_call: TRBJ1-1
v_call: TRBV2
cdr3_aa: CASSIQGGSGTEAFF

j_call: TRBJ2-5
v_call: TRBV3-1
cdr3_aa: CASSHVPRETQYF

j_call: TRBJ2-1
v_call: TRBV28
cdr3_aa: CASSLSGGAGNEQFF

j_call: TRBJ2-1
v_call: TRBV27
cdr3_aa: CASRLGSSPKEQFF

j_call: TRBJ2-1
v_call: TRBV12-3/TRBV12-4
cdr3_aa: CASSYSRPAEQFF

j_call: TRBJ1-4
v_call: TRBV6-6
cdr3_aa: CASSPPGQGAEKLFF

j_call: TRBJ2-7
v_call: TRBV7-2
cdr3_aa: CASSPDRTGPSISYEQYF

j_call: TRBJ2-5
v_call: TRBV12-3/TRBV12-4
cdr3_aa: CASSLSSGGETQYF

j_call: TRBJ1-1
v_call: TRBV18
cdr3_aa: CASSPPLGTEAFF

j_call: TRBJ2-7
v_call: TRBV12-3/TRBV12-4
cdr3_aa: CASSSRTSGYF

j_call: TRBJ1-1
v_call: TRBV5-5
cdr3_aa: CASSLGASLNTEAFF

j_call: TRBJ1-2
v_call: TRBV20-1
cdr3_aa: CSASLGGEKVYGYTF

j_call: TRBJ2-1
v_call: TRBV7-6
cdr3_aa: CASSSGQGARNEQFF

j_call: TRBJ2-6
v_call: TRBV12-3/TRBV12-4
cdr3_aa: CASSSSNVLTF

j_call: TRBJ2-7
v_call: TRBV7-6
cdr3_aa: CASSLAPGEPYEQYF

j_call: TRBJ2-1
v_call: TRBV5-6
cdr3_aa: CASSLTWGVLDEQFF

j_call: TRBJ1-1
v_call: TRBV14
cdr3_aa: CASTPTGHMNTEAFF

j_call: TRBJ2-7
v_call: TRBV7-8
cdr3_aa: CASSLGLAGGIFEQYF

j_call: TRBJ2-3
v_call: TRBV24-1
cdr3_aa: CATSDLTSRDTQYF

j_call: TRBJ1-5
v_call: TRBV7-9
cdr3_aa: CASPWARVANQPQHF

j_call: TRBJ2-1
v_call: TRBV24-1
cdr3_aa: CATSDIAGGSGVEQFF

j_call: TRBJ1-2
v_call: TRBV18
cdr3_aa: CASSPFGSHDYGYTF

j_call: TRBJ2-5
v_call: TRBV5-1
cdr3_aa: CASSPIAGATQETQYF

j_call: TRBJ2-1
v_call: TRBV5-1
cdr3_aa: CASSLDRDGQFF

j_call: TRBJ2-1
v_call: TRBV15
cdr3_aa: CASSFAGTGNEQFF

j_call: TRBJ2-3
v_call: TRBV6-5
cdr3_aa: CASSYSLLAGTTQDTQYF

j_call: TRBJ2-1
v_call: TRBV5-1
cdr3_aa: CASSDAAGGGNEQFF

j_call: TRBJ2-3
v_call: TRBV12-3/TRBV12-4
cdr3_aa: CASSRDRLAGAGRADTQYF

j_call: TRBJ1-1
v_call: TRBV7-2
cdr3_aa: CASSHNTGNTEAFF

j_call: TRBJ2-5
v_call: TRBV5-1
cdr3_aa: CASSLALLGGQETQYF

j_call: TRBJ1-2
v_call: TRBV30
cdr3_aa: CAWSDQGFADYTF

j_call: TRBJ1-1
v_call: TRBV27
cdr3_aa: CASSFVGISTEAFF

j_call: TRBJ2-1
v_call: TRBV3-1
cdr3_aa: CASSKKTGTGGNEQFF

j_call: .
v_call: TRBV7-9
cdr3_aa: CASSLIELAGAHEQYF

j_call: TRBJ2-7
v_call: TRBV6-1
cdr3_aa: CASSEGSTYSSYNEQYF

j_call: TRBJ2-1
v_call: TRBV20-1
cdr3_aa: CSARRVYNEQFF

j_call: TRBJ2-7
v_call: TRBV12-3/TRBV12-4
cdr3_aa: CASSLGEQGGSYEQYF

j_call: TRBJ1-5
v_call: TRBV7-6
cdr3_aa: CASSLGWGSDQPQHF

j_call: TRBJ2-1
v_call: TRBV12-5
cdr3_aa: CASGLVRGQVMYNEQFF

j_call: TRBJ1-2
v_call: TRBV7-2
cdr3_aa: CASSSATGSYGYTF

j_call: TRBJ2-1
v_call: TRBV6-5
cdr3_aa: CASSPLRGGKQFF

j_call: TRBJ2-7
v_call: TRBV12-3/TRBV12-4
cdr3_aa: CASRPTGTGGNEQYF

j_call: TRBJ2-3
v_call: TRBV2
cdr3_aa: CASSRGGLAAGSDTQYF

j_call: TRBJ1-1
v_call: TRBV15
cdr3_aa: CATSKTTQGTEAFF

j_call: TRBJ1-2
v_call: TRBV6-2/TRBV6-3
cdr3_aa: CASSSRAGGYTF

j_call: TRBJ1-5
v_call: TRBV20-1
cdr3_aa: CSAREVGPQHF

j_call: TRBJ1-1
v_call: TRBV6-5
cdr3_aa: CAGSYSQGRSTEAFF

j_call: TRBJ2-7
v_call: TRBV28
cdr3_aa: CASSPKDSFAYEQYF

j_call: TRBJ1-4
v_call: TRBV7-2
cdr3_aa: CASKQAFGEKLFF

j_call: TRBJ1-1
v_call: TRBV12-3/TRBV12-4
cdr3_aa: CASRPDGRSNTVAFF

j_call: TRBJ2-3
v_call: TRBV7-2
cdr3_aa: CASSLEASGGIIRHTQYF

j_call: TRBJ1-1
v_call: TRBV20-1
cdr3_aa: CSAREGRTNTEAFF

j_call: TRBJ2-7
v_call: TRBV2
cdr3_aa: CASSESSAGRYYEQYF

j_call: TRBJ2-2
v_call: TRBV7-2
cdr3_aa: CASSLDIGELFF

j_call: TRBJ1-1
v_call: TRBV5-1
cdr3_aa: CASSLAGAWGTEAFF

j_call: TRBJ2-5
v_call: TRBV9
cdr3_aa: CASSVTSGQETQYF

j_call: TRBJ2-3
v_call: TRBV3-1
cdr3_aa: CASSPSSGGGRTQYF

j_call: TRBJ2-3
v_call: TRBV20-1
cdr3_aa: CSARKTGIPDTQYF